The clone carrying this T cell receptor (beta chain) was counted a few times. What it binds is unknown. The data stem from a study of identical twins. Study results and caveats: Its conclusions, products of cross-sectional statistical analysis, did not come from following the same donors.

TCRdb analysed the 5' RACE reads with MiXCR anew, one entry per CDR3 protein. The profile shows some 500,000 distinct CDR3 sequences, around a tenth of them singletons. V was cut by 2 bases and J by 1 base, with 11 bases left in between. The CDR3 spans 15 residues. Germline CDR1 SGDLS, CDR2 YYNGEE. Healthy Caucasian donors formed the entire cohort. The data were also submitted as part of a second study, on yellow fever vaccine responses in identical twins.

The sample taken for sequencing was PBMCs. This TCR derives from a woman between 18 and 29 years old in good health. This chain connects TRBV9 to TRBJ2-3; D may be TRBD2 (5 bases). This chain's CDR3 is CASSVSAGGTDTQYF. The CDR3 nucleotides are TGTGCCAGCAGCGTGTCCGCGGGTGGCACAGATACGCAGTATTTT. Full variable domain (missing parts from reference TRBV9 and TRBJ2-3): DSGVTQTPKHLITATGQRVTLRCSPRSGDLSVYWYQQSLDQGLQFLIQYYNGEERAKGNILERFSAQQFPDLHSELNLSSLELGDSALYFCASSVSAGGTDTQYFGPGTRLTVL.